Listed here is a single T cell receptor beta chain. The data are from a study of shared T cell receptors in the human thymus. The CDR3 runs 23 residues. V shed 2 bases and J 0 bases; nucleotides not matched to a gene: 19. Germline V gene lookup returns CDR1 WNHNN and CDR2 SYGVQD (reference sequence). Method: immunoSEQ multiplex PCR; TCRdb's copy keeps in-frame clones and lacks some. This table has about 380,000 clones, roughly 94% appearing once. V and J are TRBV10-1 and TRBJ1-4; 12 nucleotides agree with TRBD1. The receptor was derived from a human donor. Sequenced material: thymocytes. CDR3: CASSEGYAPGQGAWKATNEKLFF. The CDR3 DNA follows: TGCGCCAGCAGTGAGGGTTACGCACCGGGACAGGGGGCATGGAAGGCAACTAATGAAAAACTGTTTTTT.